This entry lists 14 T cell receptor beta chains sequenced from one sample in a study of CD8+CD57+ T cells in acquired aplastic anemia. For sequencing, patients were chosen who had shown expansion of CD8+CD57+ cells by flow cytometry. Genomic DNA provided the template from which TCR beta VDJ and CDR3 profiles were obtained. In TCRdb, the reads were re-called with MiXCR into one record per CDR3 protein. The sample contains approximately 180,000 distinct CDR3 sequences, roughly 63% of which appear only once. Material: sorted CD4+, CD8+, or CD8+CD57+ T cells (not recorded which) from PBMCs. These TCRs come from a human donor with aplastic anemia.

This rearrangement joins TRBV7-8 to TRBJ1-1, with D uncertain. The CDR3 extends over 13 amino acids. The germline V gene encodes CDR1 SGHVS and CDR2 FQNEAQ. V was pared by 3 bases and J by 8 bases, with 13 bases between. This CDR3 reads CASSFQQRSEAFF. The CDR3 DNA follows: TGTGCCAGCAGCTTCCAACAGCGCAGCGAAGCTTTCTTT.

V gene TRBV7-3 combines with J gene TRBJ1-2; D unresolved. V lost 2 bases, J lost 3 bases, and 13 bases lay in between. In germline, CDR1 is SGHTA, CDR2 FQGTGA. This CDR3 spans 15 amino acids. DNA of the CDR3: TGTGCCAGCAGCTTAGTCCCAGGTGGGGACTATGGCTACACCTTC. Amino acid sequence: CASSLVPGGDYGYTF. Using reference TRBV7-3 and TRBJ1-2 for the parts outside the CDR3, the full variable domain is GAGVSQTPSNKVTEKGKYVELRCDPISGHTALYWYRQSLGQGPEFLIYFQGTGAADDSGLPNDRFFAVRPEGSVSTLKIQRTERGDSAVYLCASSLVPGGDYGYTFGSGTRLTVV.

This chain's CDR3 is CASSLIETQYF. CDR3 nucleotides: TGTGCCAGCAGCTTAATCGAGACCCAGTACTTC. The rearrangement links TRBV7-2 to TRBJ2-5; no clear D gene. Germline CDR1 and CDR2: SGHTA and FQGNSA. The length of the CDR3 is 11 residues. Trimming pared 2 bases from V and 5 bases from J, leaving 3 bases between.

The chain has TRBV7-9 and TRBJ1-6, with a weak D call TRBD1 (5 bases). V was pared by 6 bases and J by 7 bases, with 16 bases between. CDR3 size: 15 residues. The germline V gene has CDR1 SEHNR and CDR2 FQNEAQ (reference sequence). The CDR3 spells CASRSSGPSNSPLHF. Written as DNA, the CDR3 is TGTGCCAGCAGGTCCTCGGGACCGTCAAATTCACCCCTCCACTTT.

This sequence joins TRBV10-3 and TRBJ2-7; D possibly corresponds to TRBD2 (6 bases). Germline CDR1 and CDR2: ENHRY and SYGVKD. Trimming stripped 6 bases from V and 2 bases from J, with 17 bases between. The CDR3 runs to 15 residues. The CDR3 loop is CAISERAGRPYEQYF. The CDR3, as DNA: TGTGCCATCAGCGAGAGGGCGGGACGGCCCTACGAGCAGTACTTC.

This clonotype was observed a few times. The chain combines TRBV7-2 with TRBJ2-7; D call uncertain. Germline V gives CDR1 SGHTA, CDR2 FQGNSA. The CDR3 consists of 10 residues. The V end lost 8 bases, the J end lost 6 bases, and 8 bases lay between the germline ends. This CDR3 is CASSGGEQYF. The CDR3 bases are TGTGCCAGCTCAGGTGGCGAGCAGTACTTC.

The V and J genes are TRBV7-2 and TRBJ2-1; 10 bases fit TRBD2. Germline V gene data show CDR1 as SGHTA and CDR2 as FQGNSA. Trimming took 1 base from V and 15 from J; bases not matched to a gene: 9. The CDR3 contains 14 residues. The CDR3 spells CASSLVQLAGSWFF. The CDR3 DNA is TGTGCCAGCAGCTTAGTACAACTAGCGGGATCGTGGTTCTTC.

On this clonotype: Just one base apart from a much larger clone, this may be a read error. The gene calls are TRBV6-1 and TRBJ1-2; D uncertain. Germline V CDR1 and CDR2: MNHNS, SASEGT. CDR3 size: 15 residues. Trimming stripped 2 bases from V and 7 bases from J, with 17 bases between. CDR3 nucleotides: TGTGCCAGCAGTGAAAGAGGTTTGGCAGTGTTTGGCTACACCTTC. Amino acid sequence: CASSERGLAVFGYTF.

This chain connects TRBV7-9 to TRBJ2-3, with 7 bases identical to TRBD1. This CDR3 has 14 amino acids. In germline, CDR1 is SEHNR, CDR2 FQNEAQ (reference sequence). V shed 10 bases, J shed 2 bases, and the junction held 9 bases outside the gene matches. This CDR3 is CATVGGYPTDTQYF. The CDR3 region has the DNA TGTGCCACAGTAGGGGGCTACCCCACAGATACGCAGTATTTT.

This clonotype is a singleton in its sample. The V gene is TRBV12-3 or TRBV12-4, the J gene TRBJ1-5; 7 nucleotides align to TRBD1. The CDR3 has 12 residues. After removal of 10 bases from V and 6 bases from J, the junction contained 6 bases not matched to a gene. The CDR3 loop reads CATATGAQPQHF. DNA of the CDR3: TGTGCCACGGCCACAGGGGCTCAGCCCCAGCATTTT.

As for this clonotype: Mismatch with germline at one junction end may stem from a read error. This chain links TRBV4-3 with TRBJ2-7; 9 bases fit TRBD2. The germline V gene has CDR1 LGHNA and CDR2 YSLEER. This CDR3 contains 14 residues. In DNA, the CDR3 is TGCGCCAGCAGCTACGGGACTAGCTCCTCCGAGCAGTACTTC. Encoded protein: CASSYGTSSSEQYF.

This clonotype came up many times. This sequence joins TRBV27 and TRBJ1-1; 9 bases are shared with TRBD1. The V gene's germline CDR1 is MNHEY and CDR2 SMNVEV (reference sequence). CDR3 size: 13 residues. Losses at the gene ends were 3 bases for V and 4 bases for J; bases not matched to a gene: 0. In nucleotides, the CDR3 is TGTGCCAGCAGTTTGGACAGGGGCACTGAAGCTTTCTTT. Translated: CASSLDRGTEAFF.

This clonotype was counted many times. V usage is TRBV29-1 and J usage is TRBJ1-2, with TRBD1 matching over 9 bases. With 4 bases clipped from V and 10 bases from J, the junction kept 1 base outside the gene matches. Germline lookup yields CDR1 SQVTM and CDR2 ANQGSEA. The CDR3 is 10 amino acids. CDR3 region: CSVGTGAYTF. The CDR3 region has the DNA TGCAGCGTTGGGACAGGGGCCTACACCTTC.

V is TRBV5-4 and J is TRBJ2-7, with D tentatively TRBD1 or TRBD2 (5 bases each). Germline CDR1 is SGHNT and CDR2 is YYREEE (reference sequence). CDR3 length equals 11 residues. V dropped 4 bases and J dropped 6 bases, with 8 bases sitting between them. The CDR3: CASSVGREQYF. Here the CDR3 DNA reads TGTGCCAGCAGCGTGGGACGCGAGCAGTACTTC.